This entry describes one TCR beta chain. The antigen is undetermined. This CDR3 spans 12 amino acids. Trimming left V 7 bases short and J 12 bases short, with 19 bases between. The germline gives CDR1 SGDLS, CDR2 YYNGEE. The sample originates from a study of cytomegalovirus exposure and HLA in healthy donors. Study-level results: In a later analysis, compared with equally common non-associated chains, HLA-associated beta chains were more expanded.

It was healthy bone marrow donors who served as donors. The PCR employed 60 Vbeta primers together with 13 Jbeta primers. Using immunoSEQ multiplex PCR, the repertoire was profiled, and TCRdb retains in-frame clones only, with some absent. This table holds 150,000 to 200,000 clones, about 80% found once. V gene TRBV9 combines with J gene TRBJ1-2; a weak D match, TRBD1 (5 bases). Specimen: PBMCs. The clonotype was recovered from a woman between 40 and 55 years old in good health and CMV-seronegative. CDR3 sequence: CASGRIGGIHTF. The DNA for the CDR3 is TGTGCCAGCGGGCGGATTGGGGGGATCCACACCTTC.